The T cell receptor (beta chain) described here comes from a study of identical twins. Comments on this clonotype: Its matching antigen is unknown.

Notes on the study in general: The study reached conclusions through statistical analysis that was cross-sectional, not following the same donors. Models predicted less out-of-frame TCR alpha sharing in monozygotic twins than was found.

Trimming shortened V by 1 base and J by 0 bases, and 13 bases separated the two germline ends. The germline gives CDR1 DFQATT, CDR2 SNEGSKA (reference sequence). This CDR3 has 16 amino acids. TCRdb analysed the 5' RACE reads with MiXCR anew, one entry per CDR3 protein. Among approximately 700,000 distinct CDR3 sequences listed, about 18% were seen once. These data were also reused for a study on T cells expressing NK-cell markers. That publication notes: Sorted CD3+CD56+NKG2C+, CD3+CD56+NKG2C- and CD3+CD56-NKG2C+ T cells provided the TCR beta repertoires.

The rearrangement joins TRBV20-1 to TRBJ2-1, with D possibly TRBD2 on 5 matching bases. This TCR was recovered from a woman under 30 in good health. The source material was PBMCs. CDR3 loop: CSARGPLASSYNEQFF. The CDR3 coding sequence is TGCAGTGCTAGAGGCCCCCTAGCTAGCTCCTACAATGAGCAGTTCTTC.